This T cell receptor beta chain is drawn from a study of PD-1 blockade in classical Hodgkin lymphoma. Study at large: The patients were dosed with nivolumab 3 mg/kg, infused intravenously every 2 weeks. Study-level points and caveats: Unlike CD8+ TCR diversity, which did not rise significantly by C4D1, CD4+ TCR diversity did. Newly diagnosed patients reportedly had lower baseline TCR diversity than healthy donors.

Comments on this clone: Its specificity is unknown.

Repertoires were generated with immunoSEQ multiplex PCR, while TCRdb's copy carries only in-frame clones and drops some. The data contain almost 100,000 clones, over 85% of them seen just once; the ten biggest clones take up 2.5% to 3.5%. Per the germline V gene, CDR1 is SGHAT and CDR2 is FQNNGV. There are 16 residues in the CDR3. Trimming removed 7 bases from V and 1 base from J; junction bases left unmatched: 11. Exposure to brentuximab vedotin varied, and each patient had relapsed following autologous stem cell transplantation. Specimen: peripheral blood mononuclear cells (PBMCs), collected at baseline. This receptor was taken from a human donor with classical Hodgkin lymphoma. The chain employs TRBV11-2 and TRBJ2-5, with TRBD2 matching 8 bases. This CDR3 is CASTLRATSGQETQYF. CDR3 bases: TGTGCCAGCACCCTTAGGGCAACTAGCGGCCAAGAGACCCAGTACTTC.